This T cell receptor (beta chain) is drawn from a study of blood T cells in healthy people across ages. Total RNA extracted from each sample amounted to at least 6 micrograms. Of note for this clonotype: The antigen is undetermined.

General study findings and limits: As age increased, TCR beta diversity per million T cells fell in a roughly linear fashion.

Trimming took 1 base from V and 6 from J; bases not matched to a gene: 5. The CDR3 has 15 amino acids. Germline CDR1 SGHAT, CDR2 FQNNGV. Combining a sample-barcoded 5' primer with a J-beta primer mix, a second PCR ran for about 7 to 12 cycles. Individual samples furnished no less than 3 million CDR3-containing paired-end reads apiece. MiXCR, run by TCRdb on the 5' RACE reads, gives a single entry per CDR3 protein. The data contain about 940,000 distinct CDR3 sequences, around 48% of them singletons. Sequenced: blood. The rearrangement joins TRBV11-2 to TRBJ2-3, with 9 positions matching TRBD2. The sequence derives from a man younger than 40 in good health. The CDR3 loop reads CASSLVAGVGDTQYF. CDR3 in DNA: TGTGCCAGCAGCTTAGTAGCGGGAGTAGGGGATACGCAGTATTTT.